These 24 T cell receptor beta chains share one sample of origin, sequenced in a study of blood T cell repertoires in COVID-19. Libraries were prepared by immunoSEQ multiplex PCR; TCRdb keeps only in-frame clonotypes and omits some of them. The data contain 110,000 or so clones, 85% to 90% of them singletons. Sequencing input: peripheral blood. Source of these receptors: a woman aged 50 to 60 with acute or convalescent COVID-19.

V gene TRBV30 combines with J gene TRBJ2-5, with TRBD2 identical over 10 bases. Unmatched junction bases numbered 8, after V lost 0 bases and J lost 13 bases. The CDR3 length is 13 residues. Germline V gene sequence: CDR1 GTSNPN, CDR2 SVGIG (reference sequence). For the CDR3, the DNA is TGTGCCTGGAGTGTGACAGGGGTAGCGGGGGGGTACTTC. Protein sequence: CAWSVTGVAGGYF.

J is TRBJ2-2 and V is TRBV6-2 or TRBV6-3; 7 bases agree with TRBD1. This CDR3 has 14 amino acids. Germline trimming cut 6 bases from V and 7 bases from J; bases unmatched to any gene: 8. CDR1 and CDR2 from the germline V gene are MNHEY and SVGEGT. CDR3 residues: CASSKQGFGGELFF. The CDR3 DNA reads as TGTGCCAGCAGCAAACAGGGGTTTGGCGGGGAGCTGTTTTTT.

The V and J genes are TRBV28 and TRBJ1-3; D is unresolved. Germline CDR1 and CDR2: MDHEN and SYDVKM. The V end lost 6 bases, the J end lost 3 bases, and 12 bases lay between the germline ends. This CDR3 has 14 residues. The CDR3 nucleotides read TGTGCCAGCAGCCATCGCCAGTATGGAAACACCATATATTTT. Residues: CASSHRQYGNTIYF.

The chain joins TRBV19 to TRBJ1-5; maybe TRBD1 (6 bases). The germline gives CDR1 LNHDA, CDR2 SQIVND (reference sequence). The CDR3 is made up of 16 amino acids. The V gene lost 5 bases and the J gene lost 2 bases, with 16 bases spanning the gap. CDR3 DNA: TGTGCCAGTAGTCCAGGGGAGCGTCCAGGCAATCAGCCCCAGCATTTT. Translated: CASSPGERPGNQPQHF.

The rearrangement links TRBV4-1 to TRBJ1-3; 7 nucleotides align to TRBD1. The CDR3 contains 13 residues. Losses at the gene ends were 0 bases for V and 10 bases for J; bases not matched to a gene: 3. CDR1 and CDR2 from the germline V gene are MGHRA and YSYEKL. CDR3: CASSQDWDRTIYF. The CDR3 DNA reads TGCGCCAGCAGCCAAGATTGGGACAGAACCATATATTTT.

In its sample, this clone was seen a few times. CDR3 loop: CASSPGQGLMNSNQPQHF. The DNA for the CDR3 is TGTGCCAGCAGTCCAGGACAAGGGCTGATGAATAGCAATCAGCCCCAGCATTTT. This chain links TRBV2 with TRBJ1-5; the D gene is possibly TRBD1 (5 bases). Germline CDR1 SNHLY, CDR2 FYNNEI. Trimming stripped 5 bases from V and 0 bases from J, with 20 bases between. This CDR3 comprises 18 residues.

The rearrangement joins TRBV30 to TRBJ2-7; TRBD1 might be the D (6 bases). Trimming left V 0 bases short and J 3 bases short, with 18 bases between. The CDR3 has 16 residues. In germline, CDR1 is GTSNPN, CDR2 SVGIG (reference sequence). The DNA for the CDR3 is TGTGCCTGGAGTGTATATGATGGTGGCAGGGGCTACGAGCAGTACTTC. Encoded protein: CAWSVYDGGRGYEQYF.

A few counts support this clone. The chain carries TRBV3-1 (or the pseudogene TRBV3-2) and TRBJ2-7, with 10 bases matching TRBD2. The CDR3 is 16 amino acids. The junction had 9 bases not matched to a gene; V was cut back by 2 bases and J by 5 bases. Germline V CDR1 and CDR2: LGHDT, YNNKEL (reference sequence). The CDR3 is CASSQRSSGSRDEQYF. The CDR3 DNA follows: TGTGCCAGCAGCCAAAGGTCTAGCGGGAGTCGCGACGAGCAGTACTTC.

The V and J genes are TRBV4-3 and TRBJ1-1; TRBD1 agrees at 7 bases. Per germline, CDR1 LGHNA and CDR2 YSLEER. Trimming removed 2 bases from V and 7 bases from J; junction bases left unmatched: 4. The CDR3 length is 13 residues. The CDR3 reads CASSQFGTDEAFF. As DNA, the CDR3 is TGCGCCAGCAGCCAATTCGGGACAGATGAAGCTTTCTTT.

This clone was detected only once. For the CDR3, the DNA is TGTGCCAGCAGCGTAGAAACTAGCGGCTACACAGATACGCAGTATTTT. This sequence encodes CASSVETSGYTDTQYF. The chain combines TRBV9 with TRBJ2-3, with TRBD2 identical over 8 bases. Germline V gives CDR1 SGDLS, CDR2 YYNGEE. CDR3 length equals 16 residues. V trimming: 0 bases; J trimming: 2 bases; junction bases outside the gene matches: 5.

V and J are TRBV7-2 and TRBJ2-7; D uncertain. V shed 2 bases and J shed 3 bases, with 8 bases lying between them. There are 13 residues in the CDR3. Germline-derived CDR1 and CDR2 are SGHTA and FQGNSA. This CDR3 is CASSLNNGYEQYF. The CDR3 DNA is TGTGCCAGCAGCTTAAATAACGGCTACGAGCAGTACTTC.

V usage is TRBV7-2 and J usage is TRBJ1-6; D is perhaps TRBD1 (5 bases). Germline-derived CDR1 and CDR2 are SGHTA and FQGNSA. This CDR3 is built from 16 residues. Trimming pared 3 bases from V and 0 bases from J, leaving 9 bases between. The CDR3 spells CASSLGGSSYNSPLHF. CDR3 sequence (DNA): TGTGCCAGCAGCTTGGGGGGGAGCTCCTATAATTCACCCCTCCACTTT.

This sequence joins TRBV18 and TRBJ2-3; tentative D call: TRBD2 (6 bases). V was shortened by 1 base and J by 6 bases, with 14 bases between the two germline ends. The CDR3 totals 15 residues. Germline-derived CDR1 and CDR2 are KGHSH and LQKENI. As DNA, the CDR3 is TGTGCCAGCTCACCACTTTCTGGAGGGCGGGATACGCAGTATTTT. This gives the protein CASSPLSGGRDTQYF.

About this clone itself: This same CDR3 is encoded by further DNA sequences in the sample. The genes are TRBV20-1 and TRBJ2-1; D is possibly TRBD2 (5 bases). Looked up from germline, CDR1 is DFQATT and CDR2 is SNEGSKA (reference sequence). The CDR3 is 11 amino acids. V lost 6 bases, J lost 6 bases, and 9 bases lay in between. The CDR3 sequence is CSARSGNEQFF. CDR3 sequence (DNA): TGCAGTGCCCGGAGCGGCAATGAGCAGTTCTTC.

The CDR3 coding sequence is TGTGCCAGCCGACCACCTTTGGGAGAAAAGAACACTGAAGCTTTCTTT. Residues: CASRPPLGEKNTEAFF. The chain uses TRBV2 and TRBJ1-1; D ambiguous. CDR1 and CDR2 (germline): SNHLY, FYNNEI. V was pared by 8 bases and J by 1 base, with 20 bases between. This CDR3 comprises 16 residues.

V and J are TRBV5-1 and TRBJ2-7, with 10 bases fitting TRBD1. The junction had 4 bases not matched to a gene; V was cut back by 1 base and J by 0 bases. Germline V gene sequence: CDR1 SGHRS, CDR2 YFSETQ. CDR3 size: 16 residues. The CDR3 DNA reads TGCGCCAGCAGCTTGTACGGACAGGGGGACTCCTACGAGCAGTACTTC. Amino acids: CASSLYGQGDSYEQYF.

This rearrangement joins TRBV24-1 to TRBJ1-6, with TRBD1 as a possible D gene (5 bases). V was shortened by 4 bases and J by 7 bases, with 10 bases between the two germline ends. Per the germline V gene, CDR1 is KGHDR and CDR2 is SFDVKD. The CDR3 sequence is 14 residues long. CDR3 sequence (DNA): TGTGCCACCAGTGAGTCTCGGGGGAATTCACCCCTCCACTTT. Residues: CATSESRGNSPLHF.

The chain carries TRBV7-9 and TRBJ1-1; the D gene is possibly TRBD1 (6 bases). Germline lookup yields CDR1 SEHNR and CDR2 FQNEAQ (reference sequence). The V end was cut by 4 bases, the J end by 0 bases, with 12 bases between. The length of the CDR3 is 15 residues. CDR3 sequence reads: CASSSPGTLNTEAFF. CDR3 nucleotide sequence: TGTGCCAGCAGCTCCCCAGGGACATTGAACACTGAAGCTTTCTTT.

V is TRBV4-3 and J is TRBJ1-1, with D possibly matching TRBD1 (6 bases). Trimming pared 1 base from V and 1 base from J, leaving 10 bases between. The CDR3 sequence is 15 residues long. CDR1 and CDR2 (germline): LGHNA, YSLEER. CDR3 sequence (DNA): TGCGCCAGCAGCCAAGCTTCGACAGGGAACACTGAAGCTTTCTTT. This codes for CASSQASTGNTEAFF.

This rearrangement joins TRBV12-5 to TRBJ2-7; TRBD1 might be the D (5 bases). Trimming took 6 bases from V and 3 from J, leaving 6 bases between them. Germline V gene data show CDR1 as LGHNT and CDR2 as FRNRAP. CDR3 size: 11 residues. DNA of the CDR3: TGTGCTAGTGGAACAGGCTACGAGCAGTACTTC. Protein sequence: CASGTGYEQYF.

The rearrangement joins TRBV10-3 to TRBJ2-6, with D maybe TRBD1 (6 bases). V dropped 4 bases and J dropped 2 bases, with 12 bases sitting between them. This CDR3 is built from 16 residues. The germline CDR1 and CDR2 sequences are ENHRY and SYGVKD. The CDR3 DNA follows: TGTGCCATCAGTGCACTTAGGGGGACTGGGGCCAACGTCCTGACTTTC. Translation gives CAISALRGTGANVLTF.

The chain has TRBV28 and TRBJ1-5; 7 positions match TRBD1. The J segment lost 3 bases and the V segment lost 5 bases, leaving 4 bases of the junction unmatched. The CDR3 loop spans 14 amino acids. Germline V lookup: CDR1 MDHEN, CDR2 SYDVKM. CDR3 protein: CASSMTGINQPQHF. CDR3 nucleotides: TGTGCCAGCAGTATGACAGGGATCAATCAGCCCCAGCATTTT.

V gene TRBV5-6 combines with J gene TRBJ1-6; 10 bases align to TRBD1. CDR1 and CDR2 (germline): SGHDT, YYEEEE. This CDR3 region has 16 residues. The V gene end was trimmed by 1 base and the J gene end by 6 bases; junction bases not matched to a gene: 4. The CDR3 DNA sequence: TGTGCCAGCAGCTTGTATGGGACAGGGGTTAATTCACCCCTCCACTTT. Its translation is CASSLYGTGVNSPLHF. Full variable domain (remainder filled in from reference TRBV5-6 and TRBJ1-6): DAGVTQSPTHLIKTRGQQVTLRCSPKSGHDTVSWYQQALGQGPQFIFQYYEEEERQRGNFPDRFSGHQFPNYSSELNVNALLLGDSALYLCASSLYGTGVNSPLHFGNGTRLTVT.

The chain has TRBV28 and TRBJ2-1, with D uncertain. Trimming shortened V by 6 bases and J by 9 bases, and 12 bases separated the two germline ends. The CDR3 consists of 12 residues. The germline V gene has CDR1 MDHEN and CDR2 SYDVKM. CDR3: CASRSLGSEQFF. The DNA for the CDR3 is TGTGCCAGCAGGTCTCTAGGCAGTGAGCAGTTCTTC.